The sequence of this T cell receptor (beta chain) was determined in a study of blood T cells in healthy people across ages (dated by TCRdb to between 2015 and 2016). About the full investigation: In model experiments, template switching captured roughly one uniquely barcoded TCR beta cDNA molecule for every two T cells. Age-related changes in TCR beta repertoire diversity were measured in the study by deep sequencing normalized with unique cDNA molecular identifiers. Using the same blood draw, the study looked at two additional independent replicas of 1 million unique cDNA reads for two donors, one aged 18 to 30 and the other aged 80 or older. To avoid experimental bias, donors of different ages were distributed randomly across sequencing lanes. Donors were grouped into four age groups: young (average 16 years), middle-aged (roughly 37), aged (around 62) and long-lived (approximately 82).

The roughly 38 donors, aged 6 to 90 years, were systemically healthy Caucasian individuals from Russia. Each donor gave about 9.2 milliliters of peripheral blood, drawn into EDTA-treated Vacutainer tubes. Ficoll-Paque density-gradient centrifugation was used to isolate PBMCs, with at least 6.5 million per sample. Total RNA, at least 5 micrograms per sample, was extracted from PBMCs with Trizol reagent. Naive CD45RAhigh/CD27high T cell percentages were measured by flow cytometry on a PBMC aliquot from every donor. The CDR3 has 14 amino acids, counting the end cysteine and phenylalanine. Only CDR3 DNA is held: 42 bases, read in frame from base 1. Taken from the germline V gene, the CDR1 and CDR2 loops are MDHEN and SYDVKM. The germline ends are 13 bases apart after V is trimmed by 1 base and J by 7 bases. The library was prepared using 5' RACE. Reads for this sample came from an Illumina HiSeq 2500. A second PCR of about 6 to 12 cycles was run with a J-beta primer mix and a sample-barcoded 5' primer. A unique molecular identifier was introduced onto each TCR beta cDNA molecule by a template-switch 5' adaptor carrying 12 random nucleotides. At least 2.5 million CDR3-containing paired-end reads were obtained from each sample. First-strand cDNA was synthesized from all RNA with the Mint cDNA synthesis kit, primed by a TRBC-specific oligonucleotide. Following uracil-DNA glycosylase treatment, a first 18-cycle PCR with universal primers M1SS and BC2_uni_R was performed on all cDNA. Concerning the study's data processing: Each sample was normalized by randomly selecting 1 million high-quality reads, each carrying a distinct molecular identifier. Instead of being binned into consensus sequences, reads with shared molecular identifiers were discarded. MiTCR, set to a Q25 quality threshold and the strictest error-elimination algorithm, was used for CDR3 identification, clonotype clustering and error correction. A nonparametric unseen species model with Euler transformation was used to estimate a lower bound on total TCR beta diversity. TCRdb took the public reads, trimmed them with fastp at Q25, ran MiXCR for clone calling and kept in-frame beta chains. Each CDR3 protein appears once, grouped with its most common genes and DNA. These V and J calls are TCRdb output, not the study's own analysis. The sample data list about 1.7 million distinct CDR3 sequences, and under 30% of these were observed just once. 7.7% of the sample is taken by the ten largest.

What the authors observed across the whole study: Observed TCR beta diversity correlated strongly with the percentage of naive T cells measured by flow cytometry. Because profiling used bulk unsorted PBMCs, naive and antigen-experienced compartments could not be compared conclusively. Compared with the aged group, the long-lived group had more naive CD4+ T cells, fewer expanded clones and increased TCR diversity, a pattern suggesting age selection. Estimates of total diversity based on one million sequenced T cells were considered lower bounds and underestimates. Because donor CMV infection status was unknown, age-related changes in expanded clonotypes were potentially confounded. As age increased, observed TCR beta diversity per million T cells dropped in a roughly linear way, and a significant reduction was already evident by age around 41.

Details on this clonotype: Its target antigen remains unknown. Base qualities are not recorded, but no much larger clone differs from it by a single base.

Sequenced: blood. The sequence came from a woman aged 30 to 39 in good health. The sequence joins TRBV28 to TRBJ1-2; perhaps TRBD1 is the D gene, with 5 bases matching. The bases are TGTGCCAGCAGTTTATCGGGCCAGGGTTTTGGCTACACCTTC. It specifies CASSLSGQGFGYTF.